The 19 T cell receptor beta chains below were found in one sample sequenced in a study of spatial heterogeneity in lung cancer (dated by TCRdb to the late 2010s). Receptors were amplified or captured by 5' RACE. Sequencing was carried out with a NextSeq 500. TCRdb trimmed public reads at Q25 via fastp, called clones via MiXCR and kept in-frame beta chains. Rows matching on CDR3 protein sequence are summarized as one entry with the most common DNA and genes. Here the sample has around 23,000 distinct CDR3 sequences; roughly 4.5% occur a single time. Clones ranked in the top ten supply 30% to 35% of the sample. This sample's time point label indicates: sample taken at primary tumor resection. TCR sequencing used whole RNA extracted from tumor and nontumor lung tissue, or from cryopreserved PBMC samples, without cell sorting. The material sequenced was PBMCs, taken at surgery. The receptor source for this set is a male donor with early-stage non-small cell lung cancer.

This clonotype has ten or more counts. The V and J genes are TRBV28 and TRBJ1-1; no definite D call. V was clipped by 3 bases and J by 3 bases, with 8 bases between them. The germline V gene encodes CDR1 MDHEN and CDR2 SYDVKM. CDR3 length: 13 amino acids. The DNA for the CDR3 is TGTGCCAGCAGTTTGATTCCCTACACTGAAGCTTTCTTT. Protein sequence: CASSLIPYTEAFF.

This clonotype came up many times. The V call is TRBV27, the J call TRBJ1-6, with D perhaps TRBD1 (5 bases). CDR3 size: 15 residues. With 5 bases removed from V and 3 bases from J, the gap between germline ends came to 11 bases. Per the germline V gene, CDR1 is MNHEY and CDR2 is SMNVEV (reference sequence). CDR3 sequence: CASSPSRGYNSPLHF. CDR3 sequence (DNA): TGTGCCAGCAGTCCCTCAAGGGGCTATAATTCACCCCTCCACTTT.

The J gene is TRBJ1-1, the V gene TRBV25-1; 8 nucleotides match TRBD1. The trim removed 2 bases at V and 1 base at J, leaving 3 bases unmatched. CDR3 length equals 15 residues. CDR1 is MGHDK and CDR2 is SYGVNS in the germline V gene. In nucleotides, the CDR3 is TGTGCCAGCAGTGAACCGGACAGGGCGAACACTGAAGCTTTCTTT. It yields the protein CASSEPDRANTEAFF.

This clonotype was seen at least ten times. The gene calls are TRBV11-2 and TRBJ2-1; TRBD2 agrees at 11 bases. The V gene end was trimmed by 5 bases and the J gene end by 6 bases; junction bases not matched to a gene: 3. This CDR3 has 14 amino acids. The germline gives CDR1 SGHAT, CDR2 FQNNGV. CDR3 sequence: CASSHGLAGNEQFF. DNA of the CDR3: TGTGCCAGCAGCCATGGACTAGCGGGCAATGAGCAGTTCTTC.

This clonotype is termed medium-sized. This chain connects TRBV27 to TRBJ1-1; D may be TRBD1 (5 bases). This CDR3 spans 11 amino acids. V dropped 6 bases and J dropped 9 bases, with 11 bases sitting between them. Germline CDR1 reads MNHEY; CDR2 reads SMNVEV (reference sequence). The CDR3 protein is CASRVGVQAFF. The CDR3 nucleotides read TGTGCCAGCAGGGTGGGGGTACAAGCTTTCTTT.

This clonotype is a singleton in its sample. Being one base from a much bigger clone, this may be a read error. The chain employs TRBV20-1 and TRBJ1-1, with TRBD1 identical over 10 bases. Per the germline V gene, CDR1 is DFQATT and CDR2 is SNEGSKA (reference sequence). This CDR3 has 15 residues. The ends lost 6 bases at V and 1 base at J; junction bases unmatched: 8. CDR3: CSAPGQGTKNTEAFF. CDR3 coding DNA: TGCAGTGCCCCGGGACAGGGGACCAAGAACACTGAAGCTTTCTTT.

A word on this clonotype: A much more abundant neighbour one base away suggests this may be a read error. The chain couples TRBV28 to TRBJ2-7, with D perhaps being TRBD1 or TRBD2 (5 bases each). The CDR3 length is 16 residues. The germline CDR1 and CDR2 sequences are MDHEN and SYDVKM. Deletions cut 5 bases from V and 5 bases from J, with 22 bases between. The chain's CDR3 is CASSPPPGRSGHEQYF. DNA of the CDR3: TGTGCCAGCAGTCCACCCCCGGGACGGAGTGGCCACGAGCAGTACTTC.

The chain employs TRBV20-1 and TRBJ1-2; 8 bases match TRBD1. The germline V gene encodes CDR1 DFQATT and CDR2 SNEGSKA (reference sequence). Losses at the gene ends were 3 bases for V and 6 bases for J; bases not matched to a gene: 9. CDR3 size: 14 residues. CDR3 DNA sequence: TGCAGTGCTAGGGCCTCGACAGGGGAGGATGGCTACACCTTC. It encodes CSARASTGEDGYTF.

There are many counts of this clonotype. The chain recombines TRBV6-1 with TRBJ2-1; 10 bases fit TRBD2. The CDR3 is made up of 18 amino acids. CDR1 is MNHNS, CDR2 SASEGT, per germline. Unmatched junction bases numbered 13, after V lost 5 bases and J lost 3 bases. The chain's CDR3 is CASSPPYLAGALYNEQFF. In DNA, the CDR3 is TGTGCCAGCAGTCCCCCCTATCTAGCGGGAGCCCTCTACAATGAGCAGTTCTTC.

This clonotype was detected only a few times. The chain carries TRBV5-1 and TRBJ2-1, with TRBD2 identical over 9 bases. The germline CDR1 and CDR2 sequences are SGHRS and YFSETQ. The CDR3 consists of 15 residues. The V gene end was trimmed by 4 bases and the J gene end by 4 bases; junction bases not matched to a gene: 6. The CDR3 bases are TGCGCCAGCAGCCTAGCGACTAGCGGTTACAATGAGCAGTTCTTC. Protein: CASSLATSGYNEQFF.

This clonotype was counted ten times or more. The genes are TRBV7-2 and TRBJ1-2; maybe TRBD1 (5 bases). The CDR3 has 15 residues. Germline lookup yields CDR1 SGHTA and CDR2 FQGNSA. V dropped 1 base and J dropped 6 bases, with 15 bases sitting between them. The CDR3 spells CASSLELSGWDGYTF. As DNA, the CDR3 is TGTGCCAGCAGCTTAGAATTGTCAGGGTGGGATGGCTACACCTTC.

This clonotype was detected a few times. It may be a read error: a sequence one base away is much more abundant. V usage is TRBV5-6 and J usage is TRBJ2-2; D not certain. This CDR3 has 12 residues. V lost 4 bases, J lost 0 bases, and 1 base lay in between. Germline CDR1 and CDR2: SGHDT and YYEEEE. The CDR3 reads CASSANTGELFF. CDR3 sequence (DNA): TGTGCCAGCAGCGCGAACACCGGGGAGCTGTTTTTT.

This chain connects TRBV6-2 or TRBV6-3 to TRBJ2-2; 11 bases are a match to TRBD2. The trim removed 4 bases at V and 4 bases at J, leaving 5 bases unmatched. CDR3 length equals 16 residues. The germline V gene has CDR1 MNHEY and CDR2 SVGEGT. As DNA, the CDR3 is TGTGCCAGCAGTTTCTTTACTAGCGGGGGCACCGGGGAGCTGTTTTTT. This sequence encodes CASSFFTSGGTGELFF.

This clonotype was counted at least ten times. Written as DNA, the CDR3 is TGTGCCAGCAGCCAAAATCGCCCGGTGGGGGCGGGGGATGCAACTAATGAAAAACTGTTTTTT. It translates to CASSQNRPVGAGDATNEKLFF. This chain links TRBV3-1 with TRBJ1-4; perhaps TRBD1 as D (6 bases). V lost 2 bases and J lost 0, with 25 bases in between. CDR3 length: 21 residues. Germline V gives CDR1 LGHDT, CDR2 YNNKEL (reference sequence).

This clonotype was counted ten times or more. CDR3 bases: TGTGCCAGCAGTTTCGGAGTGGGAGGAGAGACCCAGTACTTC. Translated: CASSFGVGGETQYF. J is TRBJ2-5 and V is TRBV7-6, with a tentative D call TRBD2 (6 bases). The CDR3 runs 14 residues. Germline loops: CDR1 SGHVS, CDR2 FNYEAQ. The ends were cut back, 6 bases at V and 4 bases at J, with 15 bases in the middle.

This clonotype was picked up many times. CDR3 in DNA: TGTGCCTGGGGGGGCGGTAACTATGGCTACACCTTC. Its translation: CAWGGGNYGYTF. This chain uses TRBV30 with TRBJ1-2, with D possibly being TRBD1 (6 bases). The germline gives CDR1 GTSNPN, CDR2 SVGIG (reference sequence). The CDR3 is 12 amino acids. Trimming left V 5 bases short and J 1 base short, with 8 bases between.

This clonotype showed up many times. V is TRBV12-3 or TRBV12-4 and J is TRBJ2-3; 11 positions agree with TRBD2. V shed 6 bases, J shed 2 bases, and the junction held 7 bases outside the gene matches. The CDR3 consists of 16 residues. DNA for the CDR3: TGTGCCAGCAGCTCCAGGACTAGCGGGCCCACAGATACGCAGTATTTT. This codes for CASSSRTSGPTDTQYF.

Ten or more counts support this clonotype. The chain combines TRBV2 with TRBJ1-1; D gene ambiguous. Deletions cut 5 bases from V and 0 bases from J, with 10 bases between. Germline V lookup: CDR1 SNHLY, CDR2 FYNNEI. This CDR3 spans 14 amino acids. The CDR3 loop reads CASSYSGMNTEAFF. CDR3 coding DNA: TGTGCCAGCAGTTACTCGGGGATGAACACTGAAGCTTTCTTT.

This chain uses TRBV20-1 with TRBJ1-1; D possibly corresponds to TRBD1 (6 bases). V was clipped by 0 bases and J by 5 bases, with 16 bases between them. Germline V gene data show CDR1 as DFQATT and CDR2 as SNEGSKA (reference sequence). This CDR3 has 15 residues. CDR3 bases: TGCAGTGCTAGAGATGCCCGGGGGGCGGGGACTGAAGCTTTCTTT. It encodes CSARDARGAGTEAFF.